The T cell receptor (beta chain) under discussion was sequenced for a study of molecular identifiers for immune sequencing clone quantification. The overall study: Naive CD8 RNA (around 20,000 or 100,000 cells) was divided into five aliquots, with four sequenced.

The length of the CDR3 is 13 residues. The germline V gene has CDR1 GTSNPN and CDR2 SVGIG (reference sequence). Trimming cost V 2 bases and J 9 bases; bases outside gene matches: 7. One entry per CDR3 protein, called by TCRdb with MiXCR from the PCR reads. The data show approximately 590,000 distinct CDR3 sequences, 25% seen once. At least ten counts were recorded for this clonotype. Naive CD8 T cell sorting was performed on the CD8+CD4-CCR7+CD45RA+ phenotype. The material sequenced was naive CD8+ T cells from blood, with Jurkat cell RNA spiked in. As to subset: FACS-sorted CD8+CD4-CCR7+CD45RA+ naive T cells. The rearrangement links TRBV30 to TRBJ2-1; 7 bases are shared with TRBD2. This receptor was taken from a human donor in good health. Some libraries in this study had Jurkat cell RNA spiked in. DNA of the CDR3: TGTGCCTGGAGTTTTACTAGCGTAGGTGAGCAGTTCTTC. Translation: CAWSFTSVGEQFF.